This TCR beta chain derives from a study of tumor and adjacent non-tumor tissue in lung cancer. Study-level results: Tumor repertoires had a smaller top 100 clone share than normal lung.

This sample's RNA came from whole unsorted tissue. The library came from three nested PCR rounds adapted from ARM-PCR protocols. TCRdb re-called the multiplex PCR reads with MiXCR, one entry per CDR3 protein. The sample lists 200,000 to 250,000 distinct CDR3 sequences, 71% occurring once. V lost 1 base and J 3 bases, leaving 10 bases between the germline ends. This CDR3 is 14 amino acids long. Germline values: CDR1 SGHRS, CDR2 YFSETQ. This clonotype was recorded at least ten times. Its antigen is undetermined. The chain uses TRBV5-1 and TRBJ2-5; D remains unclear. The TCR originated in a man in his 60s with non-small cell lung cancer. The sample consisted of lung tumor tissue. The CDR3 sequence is CASSLISRKETQYF. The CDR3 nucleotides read TGCGCCAGCAGCTTGATATCCCGGAAAGAGACCCAGTACTTC. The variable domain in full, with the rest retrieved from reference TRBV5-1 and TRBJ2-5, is KAGVTQTPRYLIKTRGQQVTLSCSPISGHRSVSWYQQTPGQGLQFLFEYFSETQRNKGNFPGRFSGRQFSNSRSEMNVSTLELGDSALYLCASSLISRKETQYFGPGTRLLVL.